Each of the 19 T cell receptor beta chains below was sequenced from the same sample in a study of identical twins. TCRdb itself ran the 5' RACE reads through MiXCR, one entry per CDR3 protein. The sample lists 430,000 or so distinct CDR3 sequences; less than 25% were seen once. The same data also went into a second study, on T cells expressing NK-cell markers.

The sequenced sample was CD4+ T cells sorted from blood. These receptor sequences come from a woman younger than 30 in good health.

The chain joins TRBV7-2 to TRBJ2-3; D is unresolved. The CDR3 sequence is 14 residues long. Germline V CDR1 and CDR2: SGHTA, FQGNSA. The V gene lost 1 base and the J gene lost 6 bases, with 11 bases spanning the gap. CDR3 DNA sequence: TGTGCCAGCAGCTTAGTGGGCCGGGCGGATACGCAGTATTTT. It codes for CASSLVGRADTQYF. Variable domain in full (rest from reference TRBV7-2 and TRBJ2-3): GAGVSQSPSNKVTEKGKDVELRCDPISGHTALYWYRQSLGQGLEFLIYFQGNSAPDKSGLPSDRFSAERTGGSVSTLTIQRTQQEDSAVYLCASSLVGRADTQYFGPGTRLTVL.

CDR3 coding DNA: TGTGCCAGCAGTTTATATCAGGGCCACGAGCAGTACTTC. This encodes CASSLYQGHEQYF. The genes are TRBV27 and TRBJ2-7, with D tentatively TRBD1 (5 bases). The germline V gene has CDR1 MNHEY and CDR2 SMNVEV (reference sequence). The V gene lost 1 base and the J gene lost 5 bases, with 9 bases spanning the gap. This CDR3 is 13 amino acids long.

The gene calls are TRBV10-3 and TRBJ2-1, with 8 positions matching TRBD2. Trimming at V came to 8 bases and at J to 8 bases, leaving 2 bases not matched to a gene. The CDR3 consists of 11 residues. In germline, CDR1 is ENHRY, CDR2 SYGVKD. The CDR3 region has the DNA TGTGCCATCGCGGGGGGCCATGAGCAGTTCTTC. Translating it yields CAIAGGHEQFF.

This clonotype was picked up a small number of times. CDR3 coding DNA: TGCGCCAGCAGCTCCCCGAATTGGGTCTTACACAATGAGCAGTTCTTC. It encodes CASSSPNWVLHNEQFF. The chain links TRBV5-1 to TRBJ2-1, with no clear D. Germline lookup yields CDR1 SGHRS and CDR2 YFSETQ. Deletions cut 3 bases from V and 5 bases from J, with 18 bases between. The CDR3 consists of 16 residues.

This chain uses TRBV30 with TRBJ2-4; D might be TRBD1 (5 bases). The CDR3 has 12 amino acids. The germline V and J ends were trimmed by 2 bases and 7 bases, with 9 bases remaining between them. Germline V gives CDR1 GTSNPN, CDR2 SVGIG (reference sequence). The CDR3 bases are TGTGCCTGGAGTACACAGGCGAACATTCAGTACTTC. Protein product: CAWSTQANIQYF.

The rearrangement joins TRBV12-5 to TRBJ1-1; a weak D match, TRBD1 (5 bases). V was shortened by 5 bases and J by 4 bases, with 11 bases between the two germline ends. The germline CDR1 and CDR2 sequences are LGHNT and FRNRAP. This CDR3 has 13 residues. The CDR3 sequence is CASGIEGSTEAFF. CDR3 coding DNA: TGTGCTAGTGGTATAGAGGGGTCCACTGAAGCTTTCTTT.

The V and J genes are TRBV5-1 and TRBJ2-1; TRBD2 aligns across 10 bases. Trimming at V came to 4 bases and at J to 12 bases, leaving 13 bases not matched to a gene. CDR1 is SGHRS and CDR2 is YFSETQ in the germline V gene. The CDR3 runs to 15 residues. DNA of the CDR3: TGCGCCAGCAGCCTGCTAAGCGGGGGGGCCTCTGGGCAGTTCTTC. Translation: CASSLLSGGASGQFF.

The sample holds a few counts of this clonotype. The CDR3, as DNA: TGCGCCAGCAGCTCCCGTTTCGGCCTGAACACTGAAGCTTTCTTT. Its translation is CASSSRFGLNTEAFF. This rearrangement joins TRBV5-1 to TRBJ1-1; D is unresolved. Germline-derived CDR1 and CDR2 are SGHRS and YFSETQ. Trimming took 3 bases from V and 0 from J, leaving 12 bases between them. The CDR3 covers 15 residues.

The V gene is TRBV20-1, the J gene TRBJ2-5; 9 nucleotides agree with TRBD2. CDR3 size: 16 residues. Germline assignment: CDR1 DFQATT and CDR2 SNEGSKA (reference sequence). With V trimmed by 6 bases and J by 5 bases, 16 bases remained unmatched. For the CDR3, the DNA is TGCAGTGCCAGGGGTCTTGCGGGGGGGCCTAGTGAGACCCAGTACTTC. Protein sequence: CSARGLAGGPSETQYF.

The sample holds a few counts of this clonotype. The chain joins TRBV9 to TRBJ2-7; weak D call: TRBD2 (6 bases). The CDR3 loop spans 14 amino acids. The V gene's germline CDR1 is SGDLS and CDR2 YYNGEE. Trimming pared 3 bases from V and 0 bases from J, leaving 10 bases between. The CDR3 DNA reads as TGTGCCAGCAGCGCGGGACTGAGCTCCTACGAGCAGTACTTC. This codes for CASSAGLSSYEQYF.

The CDR3 protein is CASSLMVGTTDTQYF. In nucleotides, the CDR3 is TGTGCCAGCAGCTTAATGGTGGGAACCACAGATACGCAGTATTTT. The chain is built from TRBV7-8 and TRBJ2-3; no firm D call. Looked up from germline, CDR1 is SGHVS and CDR2 is FQNEAQ. The CDR3 sequence is 15 residues long. V lost 2 bases and J 2 bases, leaving 11 bases between the germline ends.

This clonotype was counted only a few times. The rearrangement uses TRBV20-1 and TRBJ2-1; the match to TRBD2 covers 11 bases. Germline V lookup: CDR1 DFQATT, CDR2 SNEGSKA (reference sequence). The ends lost 3 bases at V and 2 bases at J; junction bases unmatched: 6. This CDR3 has 16 amino acids. This CDR3 reads CSASPGTSGAYNEQFF. CDR3 sequence (DNA): TGCAGTGCTAGCCCGGGGACTAGCGGTGCCTACAATGAGCAGTTCTTC.

This chain uses TRBV20-1 with TRBJ2-1; 9 bases line up with TRBD1. The V and J ends lost 0 bases and 4 bases, in that order; junction bases with no gene match: 10. CDR1 is DFQATT and CDR2 is SNEGSKA in the germline V gene (reference sequence). The CDR3 runs to 17 residues. This CDR3 reads CSARDRVGDRAYNEQFF. CDR3 nucleotide sequence: TGCAGTGCTAGAGATAGGGTCGGGGACAGGGCTTACAATGAGCAGTTCTTC.

This clonotype was counted only a few times. V gene TRBV5-1 combines with J gene TRBJ1-2, with unresolved D. This CDR3 contains 14 residues. Deletions cut 1 base from V and 1 base from J, with 8 bases between. Germline CDR1 reads SGHRS; CDR2 reads YFSETQ. CDR3 sequence (DNA): TGCGCCAGCAGCTTGTCCACTATTAACTATGGCTACACCTTC. Protein: CASSLSTINYGYTF.

This clonotype was observed a few times. The chain uses TRBV6-2 or TRBV6-3 and TRBJ2-7; maybe TRBD2 (7 bases). CDR1 is MNHEY, CDR2 SVGEGT, per germline. This CDR3 comprises 16 residues. Trimming took 5 bases from V and 0 from J, leaving 17 bases between them. CDR3 bases: TGTGCCAGCAGTCGAGCGGGACACCTCAGCTCCTACGAGCAGTACTTC. Amino acids: CASSRAGHLSSYEQYF.

This clonotype came up a few times. This sequence joins TRBV5-1 and TRBJ1-1; D is undetermined. The ends were cut back, 5 bases at V and 0 bases at J, with 11 bases in the middle. The CDR3 extends over 14 amino acids. Germline V gene lookup returns CDR1 SGHRS and CDR2 YFSETQ. The CDR3 DNA reads as TGCGCCAGCAGTCTTAGCCGGGTGAACACTGAAGCTTTCTTT. Its translation: CASSLSRVNTEAFF.

V is TRBV7-3 and J is TRBJ2-1, with 10 bases identical to TRBD1. The trim removed 5 bases at V and 3 bases at J, leaving 1 base unmatched. The CDR3 contains 14 residues. Germline V lookup: CDR1 SGHTA, CDR2 FQGTGA. DNA for the CDR3: TGTGCCAGCAGCCGGACAGGGGGCTACAATGAGCAGTTCTTC. Amino acid sequence: CASSRTGGYNEQFF.

This clonotype was found a few times. This sequence joins TRBV29-1 and TRBJ2-7; no firm D call. Trimming took off 4 bases at V and 0 bases at J, with 7 bases between the two ends. The germline CDR1 and CDR2 sequences are SQVTM and ANQGSEA. The CDR3 loop spans 12 amino acids. Here the CDR3 DNA reads TGCAGCGTTGTCTCTTTCTCCTACGAGCAGTACTTC. It encodes CSVVSFSYEQYF.

This clonotype was observed a handful of times. The rearrangement links TRBV9 to TRBJ1-1; D remains unclear. This CDR3 has 13 residues. V lost 0 bases, J lost 3 bases, and 6 bases lay in between. The germline V gene has CDR1 SGDLS and CDR2 YYNGEE. The CDR3 sequence is CASSVGGYTEAFF. DNA of the CDR3: TGTGCCAGCAGCGTAGGAGGGTACACTGAAGCTTTCTTT.